This T cell receptor beta chain is from a study of T cell repertoires in cytomegalovirus infection. Study-level information: Recently identified HLA-C-restricted CMV epitopes were among the peptides used. Public TCR beta signatures were indicative of both CMV infection and a matching HLA type.

Each CDR3 protein gets one entry after TCRdb re-called the reads with MiXCR. The sample includes roughly 500,000 distinct CDR3 sequences, 30% to 35% of them seen just once. Findings and limits, study-wide: CMV carriers having the relevant HLA were flagged by cumulative public TCR beta family frequency. HLA-C-restricted CMV clonotypes gave the most frequent clonotype in two of eight donors.

On this clonotype: Its antigen is undetermined.

This CDR3 region has 14 residues. Trimming took 0 bases from V and 2 from J, leaving 7 bases between them. The germline V gene has CDR1 SGDLS and CDR2 YYNGEE. The rearrangement links TRBV9 to TRBJ2-3; D not resolved. Source: cultured PBMCs, taken from culture after CMV antigen stimulation. This clonotype was sampled from a human donor in good health (CMV status not recorded). Some clones in this sample may be carry-over from other donors' samples. The DNA for the CDR3 is TGTGCCAGCAGCGTAGGAGTGTCCACAGATACGCAGTATTTT. It yields the protein CASSVGVSTDTQYF.